The entry below gives a single T cell receptor beta chain sequence along with its context. Its antigen is not identified. The data derive from a study of early T cells in non-severe SARS-CoV-2 infection. Molecules of cDNA were individually given unique molecular identifiers that were attached to them. TCRdb reprocessed the 5' RACE reads via MiXCR and lists one record per CDR3 protein. The table includes about 98,000 distinct CDR3 sequences, about 12% detected once. Regarding the study as a whole: Anti-spike CD8 specificities were favored by VDJdb matching, whose results missed private and CD4 specificities.

The sequenced material came from whole blood. This TCR was recovered from an adult who was a healthcare worker with PCR-confirmed SARS-CoV-2 infection or an uninfected control (not recorded which).

In DNA, the CDR3 is TGTGCCAGCAGCAACGGGCAGGGTAAAGACCCGGCTGAGCCCCAGCATTTT. This gives the protein CASSNGQGKDPAEPQHF. This chain links TRBV21-1 with TRBJ1-5; the table's D call, TRBD1, was not checked against the DNA. TRBV21-1 corresponds to a pseudogene. The CDR3 is made up of 17 amino acids.